Presented here are 12 T cell receptor beta chains from one specimen sequenced in a study of T cell responses to AZD1222 COVID-19 vaccine. Profiling relied on immunoSEQ multiplex PCR, and the TCRdb table lists in-frame clones only, not all of them. Counted here are around 53,000 clones, approximately 86% occurring once; the ten biggest clones make up 5.5% to 7%. The source was peripheral blood, collected 28 days after the second AZD1222 dose. These receptors were obtained from an adult who received the AZD1222 COVID-19 vaccine.

The chain has TRBV19 and TRBJ2-5; perhaps TRBD2 as D (5 bases). V lost 3 bases, J lost 4 bases, and 18 bases lay in between. Germline V gene lookup returns CDR1 LNHDA and CDR2 SQIVND (reference sequence). This CDR3 region has 16 residues. This chain's CDR3 is CASSMGADPKGETQYF. CDR3 sequence (DNA): TGTGCCAGTAGTATGGGAGCGGATCCGAAAGGAGAGACCCAGTACTTC.

V and J are TRBV9 and TRBJ2-3; 9 bases map to TRBD2. V shed 3 bases and J 0 bases; nucleotides not matched to a gene: 2. Germline CDR1 reads SGDLS; CDR2 reads YYNGEE. The CDR3 spans 15 residues. The CDR3 spells CASSGLAESTDTQYF. Here the CDR3 DNA reads TGTGCCAGCAGCGGACTAGCGGAAAGCACAGATACGCAGTATTTT.

The chain uses TRBV28 and TRBJ2-1; possible D gene TRBD2, 5 bases. This CDR3 region has 14 residues. V was clipped by 1 base and J by 2 bases, with 6 bases between them. Germline V gives CDR1 MDHEN, CDR2 SYDVKM. As DNA, the CDR3 is TGTGCCAGCAGTTTATACGGGGCCTACAATGAGCAGTTCTTC. As protein: CASSLYGAYNEQFF.

The chain links TRBV7-9 to TRBJ1-4; 7 bases align to TRBD1. From germline, CDR1 is SEHNR and CDR2 FQNEAQ (reference sequence). The J segment lost 7 bases and the V segment lost 2 bases, leaving 7 bases of the junction unmatched. CDR3 length: 15 residues. CDR3 nucleotide sequence: TGTGCCAGCAGCTTATTGGGCAGGGACAGTGAAAAACTGTTTTTT. Protein product: CASSLLGRDSEKLFF.

This clone occurred once. The genes are TRBV7-3 and TRBJ2-3; D gene unclear. This CDR3 region has 14 residues. Trimming took 4 bases from V and 3 from J, leaving 11 bases between them. CDR1 SGHTA and CDR2 FQGTGA come from the germline V gene. This chain's CDR3 is CASSSFRGTDTQYF. The CDR3 region has the DNA TGTGCCAGCAGCTCTTTTAGAGGAACAGATACGCAGTATTTT.

This clone was observed a handful of times. V is TRBV3-1 (or the pseudogene TRBV3-2) and J is TRBJ1-6, with TRBD1 as a possible D gene (5 bases). The CDR3 length is 15 residues. CDR1 and CDR2 from the germline V gene are LGHDT and YNNKEL (reference sequence). V was shortened by 1 base and J by 8 bases, with 12 bases between the two germline ends. The DNA of the CDR3 is TGTGCCAGCAGCCAAGGGTCTGGGGCTGATTCACCCCTCCACTTT. Its protein is CASSQGSGADSPLHF.

This clone was detected once. This chain joins TRBV3-1 (or the pseudogene TRBV3-2) and TRBJ2-5, with D possibly matching TRBD1 (5 bases). Trimming pared 1 base from V and 2 bases from J, leaving 8 bases between. This CDR3 is built from 14 residues. CDR1 and CDR2 from the germline V gene are LGHDT and YNNKEL (reference sequence). In DNA form, the CDR3 reads TGTGCCAGCAGCCAAGTGCAGGGACAAGAGACCCAGTACTTC. Its protein product is CASSQVQGQETQYF.

The chain employs TRBV5-4 and TRBJ2-7, with TRBD2 identical over 11 bases. Germline-derived CDR1 and CDR2 are SGHNT and YYREEE (reference sequence). The CDR3 is made up of 15 amino acids. J was trimmed by 2 bases and V by 3 bases; bases with no gene match: 4. Here the CDR3 reads CASSSGTSGTYEQYF. DNA of the CDR3: TGTGCCAGCAGCTCCGGGACTAGCGGCACCTACGAGCAGTACTTC.

The CDR3 DNA reads TGTGCCAGCAGCTTAGGACCGGGAACAGATACGCAGTATTTT. Translating it yields CASSLGPGTDTQYF. The V and J genes are TRBV7-2 and TRBJ2-3; possibly TRBD2 for D (5 bases). V dropped 1 base and J dropped 3 bases, with 8 bases sitting between them. Per the germline V gene, CDR1 is SGHTA and CDR2 is FQGNSA. The CDR3 contains 14 residues.

The chain has TRBV27 and TRBJ2-5; 10 positions agree with TRBD1. The CDR3 has 15 residues. J was trimmed by 4 bases and V by 1 base; bases with no gene match: 3. Germline lookup yields CDR1 MNHEY and CDR2 SMNVEV (reference sequence). The CDR3 nucleotides read TGTGCCAGCAGTTTATTCGGACAGGGGGGAGAGACCCAGTACTTC. It codes for CASSLFGQGGETQYF.

The chain combines TRBV28 with TRBJ2-1, with TRBD2 identical over 7 bases. J gave up 4 bases and V 5 bases, and 14 bases lay outside the gene matches. Germline V gene data show CDR1 as MDHEN and CDR2 as SYDVKM. CDR3 length equals 17 residues. Here the CDR3 reads CASSLRGLSAGYNEQFF. CDR3 in DNA: TGTGCCAGCAGTCTCCGGGGACTATCGGCGGGTTACAATGAGCAGTTCTTC.

The chain combines TRBV19 with TRBJ1-5, with a weak D call TRBD1 (5 bases). The ends were cut back, 10 bases at V and 1 base at J, with 17 bases in the middle. The CDR3 is made up of 15 amino acids. Germline CDR1 is LNHDA and CDR2 is SQIVND (reference sequence). CDR3 nucleotide sequence: TGTGCCACCCAGATGCAGGGTATCAGCAATCAGCCCCAGCATTTT. Translated: CATQMQGISNQPQHF.